One sample yielded the 21 T cell receptor beta chains listed below, sequenced in a study of somatic mutations in cytotoxic T cells in rheumatoid arthritis. Generated by immunoSEQ multiplex PCR, the TCRdb table keeps only in-frame clones and is missing some. The sample has over 15,000 clones; over 65% are singletons. The specimen sequenced was CD8+ T cells sorted from blood. The source of these receptors is an adult with rheumatoid arthritis.

This chain joins TRBV27 and TRBJ1-1, with D possibly matching TRBD1 (6 bases). V shed 8 bases and J shed 6 bases, with 10 bases lying between them. Germline V CDR1 and CDR2: MNHEY, SMNVEV (reference sequence). The CDR3 loop spans 11 amino acids. The CDR3 bases are TGTGCCAGCGGGGGGGGCCCTGAAGCTTTCTTT. Translated, it gives CASGGGPEAFF.

V and J are TRBV11-2 and TRBJ1-5; TRBD1 agrees at 7 bases. This CDR3 has 15 residues. The trim removed 1 base at V and 6 bases at J, leaving 6 bases unmatched. Germline V gene lookup returns CDR1 SGHAT and CDR2 FQNNGV. Here the CDR3 reads CASSLGQGVFQPQHF. The CDR3 bases are TGTGCCAGCAGCTTAGGACAGGGTGTCTTTCAGCCCCAGCATTTT.

The rearrangement uses TRBV25-1 and TRBJ2-3; D is perhaps TRBD2 (6 bases). The V and J ends lost 10 bases and 8 bases respectively, with 22 bases between them. The CDR3 is made up of 14 amino acids. The germline V gene has CDR1 MGHDK and CDR2 SYGVNS. CDR3 coding DNA: TGTGCCACCGCCCCCGCGGGGAAGAAAGGTACGCAGTATTTT. This translates into CATAPAGKKGTQYF.

A few counts support this clone. The genes are TRBV7-9 and TRBJ2-7, with D unclear. V was trimmed by 5 bases and J by 3 bases, leaving 11 bases between them. Germline lookup yields CDR1 SEHNR and CDR2 FQNEAQ (reference sequence). This CDR3 has 13 residues. The CDR3 sequence: CASSHGRDYEQYF. In nucleotides, the CDR3 is TGTGCCAGCAGCCATGGTAGGGACTACGAGCAGTACTTC.

The J gene is TRBJ1-6, the V gene TRBV2, with unresolved D. V was cut by 1 base and J by 7 bases, with 8 bases left in between. CDR3 length: 14 residues. CDR1 is SNHLY and CDR2 is FYNNEI in the germline V gene. CDR3 coding DNA: TGTGCCAGCAGTGAAGTATTTAACAATTCACCCCTCCACTTT. Amino acids: CASSEVFNNSPLHF.

The V gene is TRBV5-1, the J gene TRBJ2-1; 7 positions match TRBD2. Losses at the gene ends were 0 bases for V and 9 bases for J; bases not matched to a gene: 0. Per the germline V gene, CDR1 is SGHRS and CDR2 is YFSETQ. This CDR3 is built from 12 residues. The CDR3 region is CASSLGGGEQFF. In DNA form, the CDR3 reads TGCGCCAGCAGCTTGGGGGGGGGTGAGCAGTTCTTC.

J is TRBJ2-1 and V is TRBV30, with D possibly TRBD2 on 5 matching bases. CDR1 GTSNPN and CDR2 SVGIG come from the germline V gene (reference sequence). V gave up 5 bases and J gave up 3 bases, with 11 bases separating them. The CDR3 sequence is 13 residues long. The CDR3, as DNA: TGTGCCTGGGCCAGGACTGACTACAATGAGCAGTTCTTC. This gives the protein CAWARTDYNEQFF.

The chain joins TRBV23-1 to TRBJ2-7, with a tentative D call TRBD2 (5 bases). TRBV23-1 is an ORF for which the function is uncertain. The V end lost 4 bases, the J end lost 5 bases, and 21 bases lay between the germline ends. The CDR3 contains 16 residues. The CDR3 protein is CASSRPASGPRDEQYF. CDR3 DNA: TGCGCCAGCAGTCGGCCCGCTTCGGGTCCGAGGGACGAGCAGTACTTC.

The chain carries TRBV5-1 and TRBJ2-1, with 8 bases fitting TRBD1. The germline V gene encodes CDR1 SGHRS and CDR2 YFSETQ. This CDR3 contains 12 residues. The V segment lost 9 bases and the J segment 7 bases; nucleotides outside the gene matches: 6. CDR3 region: CATRQGRNEQFF. The CDR3 DNA follows: TGCGCCACCAGACAGGGGAGGAATGAGCAGTTCTTC. Using reference TRBV5-1 and TRBJ2-1 for the parts outside the CDR3, the full variable domain is KAGVTQTPRYLIKTRGQQVTLSCSPISGHRSVSWYQQTPGQGLQFLFEYFSETQRNKGNFPGRFSGRQFSNSRSEMNVSTLELGDSALYLCATRQGRNEQFFGPGTRLTVL.

The genes are TRBV6-4 and TRBJ2-3; 12 bases agree with TRBD1. The junction had 1 base not matched to a gene; V was cut back by 2 bases and J by 4 bases. Germline V lookup: CDR1 MRHNA, CDR2 SNTAGT. The CDR3 has 15 amino acids. The CDR3 sequence: CASSDGTGGADTQYF. The CDR3 DNA reads as TGTGCCAGCAGTGACGGGACAGGGGGCGCAGATACGCAGTATTTT.

The J gene is TRBJ1-2, the V gene TRBV6-1, with TRBD1 as a possible D gene (5 bases). Trimming removed 0 bases from V and 6 bases from J, with 8 bases in between. Germline-derived CDR1 and CDR2 are MNHNS and SASEGT. This CDR3 contains 13 residues. The CDR3 sequence is CASSEARGDGYTF. The DNA of the CDR3 is TGTGCCAGCAGTGAAGCAAGAGGGGATGGCTACACCTTC.

In this sample, this clone turned up once. This chain connects TRBV5-1 to TRBJ2-7; 11 nucleotides agree with TRBD1. Germline loops: CDR1 SGHRS, CDR2 YFSETQ. The V segment lost 4 bases and the J segment 3 bases; nucleotides outside the gene matches: 3. The CDR3 is 14 amino acids. The CDR3 DNA reads as TGCGCCAGCAGCGAGGGACAGGGGGACTACGAGCAGTACTTC. Encoded protein: CASSEGQGDYEQYF.

J is TRBJ2-1 and V is TRBV9, with D perhaps TRBD1 or TRBD2 (6 bases each). The CDR3 totals 16 residues. The V gene's germline CDR1 is SGDLS and CDR2 YYNGEE. V lost 0 bases, J lost 2 bases, and 12 bases lay in between. The CDR3 here is CASSVALGGTYNEQFF. CDR3 nucleotide sequence: TGTGCCAGCAGCGTAGCTTTGGGGGGCACCTACAATGAGCAGTTCTTC.

This clone was picked up a small number of times. This sequence joins TRBV9 and TRBJ2-3; TRBD1 might be the D (5 bases). The V end was cut by 3 bases, the J end by 4 bases, with 15 bases between. The CDR3 is 15 amino acids. Germline CDR1 SGDLS, CDR2 YYNGEE. In nucleotides, the CDR3 is TGTGCCAGCAGCGGCGGTTTAGGGGTACCAGATACGCAGTATTTT. The encoded protein is CASSGGLGVPDTQYF.

The V call is TRBV11-2, the J call TRBJ1-4; D gene uncertain. Per the germline V gene, CDR1 is SGHAT and CDR2 is FQNNGV. CDR3 length equals 17 residues. V lost 0 bases to trimming and J lost 8 bases, with 19 bases between them. CDR3 bases: TGTGCCAGCAGCTTAGACTCAAGCCTCAGCCCCCGAGAAAAACTGTTTTTT. It specifies CASSLDSSLSPREKLFF.

This chain joins TRBV11-2 and TRBJ2-5, with a possible D match to TRBD1 (5 bases). CDR3 size: 15 residues. Trimming left V 4 bases short and J 2 bases short, with 14 bases between. CDR1 and CDR2 (germline): SGHAT, FQNNGV. CDR3 in DNA: TGTGCCAGCAGCTCCAGACAGAGCTTACAAGAGACCCAGTACTTC. Residues: CASSSRQSLQETQYF.

The chain combines TRBV27 with TRBJ2-3, with TRBD1 identical over 8 bases. Germline V gives CDR1 MNHEY, CDR2 SMNVEV (reference sequence). CDR3 length: 16 amino acids. Germline trimming cut 5 bases from V and 2 bases from J; bases unmatched to any gene: 9. CDR3 bases: TGTGCCAGCAGTAAAACACCGGGACAGGCCACAGATACGCAGTATTTT. This codes for CASSKTPGQATDTQYF.

This sequence joins TRBV7-9 and TRBJ2-3; a weak D match, TRBD2 (6 bases). V was clipped by 5 bases and J by 10 bases, with 25 bases between them. This CDR3 has 16 amino acids. The germline CDR1 and CDR2 sequences are SEHNR and FQNEAQ (reference sequence). CDR3 region: CASSPWSAAGWISQYF. The CDR3 DNA sequence: TGTGCCAGCAGCCCCTGGTCAGCCGCGGGGTGGATATCGCAGTATTTT.

In its sample, this clone was seen a few times. The chain combines TRBV9 with TRBJ2-2; D is unresolved. This CDR3 is built from 12 residues. The germline V gene encodes CDR1 SGDLS and CDR2 YYNGEE. V was trimmed by 4 bases and J by 6 bases, leaving 7 bases between them. CDR3 sequence: CASSFRAGELFF. CDR3 nucleotides: TGTGCCAGCAGCTTCAGAGCCGGGGAGCTGTTTTTT.

V and J are TRBV9 and TRBJ2-1, with 8 positions matching TRBD1. Trimming at V came to 4 bases and at J to 7 bases, leaving 10 bases not matched to a gene. The CDR3 is made up of 15 amino acids. Germline CDR1 reads SGDLS; CDR2 reads YYNGEE. This CDR3 reads CASSPKTGARNEQFF. CDR3 nucleotides: TGTGCCAGCAGCCCCAAGACAGGGGCAAGGAATGAGCAGTTCTTC.

This clone was detected only a few times. V usage is TRBV19 and J usage is TRBJ1-2; 7 bases are a match to TRBD1. Germline V gene data show CDR1 as LNHDA and CDR2 as SQIVND (reference sequence). The CDR3 length is 11 residues. Trimming took 10 bases from V and 4 from J; bases not matched to a gene: 3. In DNA form, the CDR3 reads TGTGCCACCCACAGGGGCTATGGCTACACCTTC. It encodes CATHRGYGYTF.